This T cell receptor beta chain was recorded in a study of blood T cell repertoires in COVID-19. The overall study: Acute and convalescent COVID-19 samples came from the United States, Italy and Spain. From T cells, B-cell-depleted T cells, or PBMCs came the material, which was cDNA or gDNA.

In assigning cohorts, the study relied on participant-reported clinical history. Symptom resolution, clearance, or two negative PCRs marked donors in Cohort 3 as recovered. Sequenced by immunoSEQ multiplex PCR; TCRdb stores in-frame clones only, minus some. The data contain some 530,000 clones, 75% to 90% of them singletons. Germline lookup yields CDR1 SGHRS and CDR2 YFSETQ. CDR3 length equals 16 residues. V gave up 4 bases and J gave up 5 bases; unmatched junction bases: 11. The V call is TRBV5-1, the J call TRBJ1-1; 10 bases agree with TRBD1. The TCR was taken from a woman in her fifties or sixties who had recovered from COVID-19. The source material was PBMCs or T cells enriched from blood (not recorded which). For the CDR3, the DNA is TGCGCCAGCAGCACCCCGGGACAGGGGATATGGACTGAAGCTTTCTTT. Amino acids: CASSTPGQGIWTEAFF.